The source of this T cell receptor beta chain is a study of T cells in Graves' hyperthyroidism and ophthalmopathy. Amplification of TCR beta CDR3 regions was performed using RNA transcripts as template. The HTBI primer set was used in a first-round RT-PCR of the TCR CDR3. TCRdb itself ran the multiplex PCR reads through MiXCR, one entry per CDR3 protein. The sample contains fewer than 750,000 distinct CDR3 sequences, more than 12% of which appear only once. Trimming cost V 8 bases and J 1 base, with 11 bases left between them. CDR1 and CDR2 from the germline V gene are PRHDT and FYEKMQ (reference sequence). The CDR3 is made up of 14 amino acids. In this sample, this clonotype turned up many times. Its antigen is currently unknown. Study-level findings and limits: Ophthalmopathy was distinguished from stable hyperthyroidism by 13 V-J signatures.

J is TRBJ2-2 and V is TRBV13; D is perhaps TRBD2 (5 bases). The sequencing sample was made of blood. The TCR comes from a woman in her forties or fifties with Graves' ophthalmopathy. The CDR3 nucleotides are TGTGCCAGCGCCAGAGGAGGGAACACCGGGGAGCTGTTTTTT. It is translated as CASARGGNTGELFF.